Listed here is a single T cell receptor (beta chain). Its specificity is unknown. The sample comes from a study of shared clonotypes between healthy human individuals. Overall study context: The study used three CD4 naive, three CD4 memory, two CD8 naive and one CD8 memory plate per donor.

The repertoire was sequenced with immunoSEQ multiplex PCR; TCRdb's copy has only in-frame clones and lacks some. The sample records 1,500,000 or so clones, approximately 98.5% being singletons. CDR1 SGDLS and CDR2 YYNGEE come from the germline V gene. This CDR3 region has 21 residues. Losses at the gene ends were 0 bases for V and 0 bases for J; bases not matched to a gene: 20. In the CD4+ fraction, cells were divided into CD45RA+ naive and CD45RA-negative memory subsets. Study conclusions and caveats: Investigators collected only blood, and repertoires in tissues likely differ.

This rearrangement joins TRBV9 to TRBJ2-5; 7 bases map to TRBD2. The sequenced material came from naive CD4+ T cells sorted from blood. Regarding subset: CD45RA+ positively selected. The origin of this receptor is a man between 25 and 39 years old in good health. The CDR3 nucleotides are TGTGCCAGCAGCGTAGCTCCAGTTTTGCCGAGGGTAGCGGGCAACCAAGAGACCCAGTACTTC. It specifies CASSVAPVLPRVAGNQETQYF.